A selection of T cell receptor beta chains follows, all from one sample in a study of T cells in Graves' hyperthyroidism and ophthalmopathy. TCRdb passed the multiplex PCR reads through MiXCR, listing each CDR3 protein once. This sample has some 700,000 distinct CDR3 sequences; 17% occur once, and the top ten carry roughly a sixth. Material: blood. These receptors were taken from a man between 50 and 59 years old with Graves' hyperthyroidism. The CDR3 runs from the conserved cysteine through the conserved F or W. D genes are given only for firm matches. The listing skips clone size in some rows; elsewhere it reads once, few, many or a size class.

d_call,j_call,clone_size,cdr3_length,v_call,cdr3_aa,cdr3_nt
-,TRBJ1-5,-,16,TRBV7-2,CASSLVAGDSNQPQHF,TGTGCCAGCAGCTTAGTCGCGGGGGATAGCAATCAGCCCCAGCATTTT
TRBD1,TRBJ2-7,many,13,TRBV2,CASTRTGGYEQYF,TGTGCCAGTACACGGACAGGGGGCTACGAGCAGTACTTC
TRBD2,TRBJ2-7,-,20,TRBV9,CASSVAESSGPVGSFYEQYF,TGTGCCAGCAGCGTAGCTGAGTCTAGCGGGCCCGTCGGAAGTTTCTACGAGCAGTACTTC
-,TRBJ2-1,many,14,TRBV2,CASVQYSARNEQFF,TGTGCCAGCGTCCAGTATAGCGCAAGAAATGAGCAGTTCTTC
-,TRBJ2-7,many,14,TRBV2,CASSKMGRDYEQYF,TGTGCCAGCAGTAAAATGGGTAGGGACTACGAGCAGTACTTC
TRBD2,TRBJ2-1,-,17,TRBV6-1,CASSESGLAGVFNEQFF,TGTGCCAGCAGTGAATCGGGCCTAGCGGGAGTATTCAATGAGCAGTTCTTC
-,TRBJ2-7,many,14,TRBV28,CASSLDRTTYEQYF,TGTGCCAGCAGTTTAGACAGGACGACCTACGAGCAGTACTTC
TRBD1,TRBJ2-7,few,15,TRBV30,CAWSPPQGPLDEQYF,TGTGCCTGGAGTCCACCACAGGGGCCTTTGGACGAGCAGTACTTC
-,TRBJ2-5,-,13,TRBV5-1,CASSFRVQETQCF,TGCGCCAGCAGCTTCAGGGTGCAAGAGACCCAGTGCTTC
-,TRBJ2-1,-,16,TRBV14,CASSSLAGEGYNEQFF,TGTGCCAGCAGCTCTCTAGCAGGAGAGGGATACAATGAGCAGTTCTTC
-,TRBJ2-2,-,15,TRBV19,CASSIGGSNTGELFF,TGTGCCAGTAGTATCGGAGGGTCGAACACCGGGGAGCTGTTTTTT
-,TRBJ2-2,-,16,TRBV5-6,CASSWRQRTNTGELFF,TGTGCCAGCAGCTGGAGACAGCGTACGAACACCGGGGAGCTGTTTTTT
-,TRBJ2-2,few,16,TRBV5-1,CASSLLGHANTGELFF,TGCGCCAGCAGCTTACTGGGACACGCGAACACCGGGGAGCTGTTTTTT
-,TRBJ2-7,few,13,TRBV7-9,CASSGDWIYEQYF,TGTGCCAGCAGCGGGGACTGGATCTACGAGCAGTACTTC
-,TRBJ1-2,few,15,TRBV30,CAWSEPGLKFYGYTF,TGTGCCTGGAGTGAACCGGGTCTTAAATTCTATGGCTACACCTTC
-,TRBJ2-7,-,15,TRBV5-1,CASSSTGTSYYEQYF,TGCGCCAGCAGCTCGACCGGGACCTCATATTACGAGCAGTACTTC
-,TRBJ2-7,-,13,TRBV4-1,CASSQERFHEQYF,TGCGCCAGCAGCCAAGAAAGGTTTCACGAGCAGTACTTC
TRBD1,TRBJ2-7,-,14,TRBV6-5,CASSYVQGVSEQYF,TGTGCCAGCAGTTACGTCCAGGGGGTCTCCGAGCAGTACTTC
TRBD2,TRBJ2-5,many,15,TRBV5-1,CASKSLAGSQETQYF,TGCGCCAGCAAATCATTAGCGGGGTCACAAGAGACCCAGTACTTC
-,TRBJ2-5,many,16,TRBV27,CASSLSWGPHEETQYF,TGTGCCAGCAGTTTATCATGGGGGCCCCACGAGGAGACCCAGTACTTC
-,TRBJ1-1,few,14,TRBV9,CASSPSQIGSEAFF,TGTGCCAGCAGCCCGTCCCAAATCGGCTCTGAAGCTTTCTTT
-,TRBJ1-1,few,14,TRBV30,CAWSNRVWNTEAFF,TGTGCCTGGAGTAACAGGGTGTGGAACACTGAAGCTTTCTTT
TRBD1,TRBJ1-2,many,16,TRBV7-8,CASSLEGIGQGFGYTF,TGTGCCAGCAGCTTAGAGGGAATAGGACAGGGATTCGGCTACACCTTC
-,TRBJ1-6,-,17,TRBV27,CASSYDRRSSYNSPLHF,TGTGCCAGCAGTTACGACAGGAGGAGCTCCTATAATTCACCCCTCCACTTT
TRBD2,TRBJ2-1,few,17,TRBV20-1,CSAREASGRITYNEQFF,TGCAGTGCTAGAGAGGCTAGCGGGAGGATAACCTACAATGAGCAGTTCTTC
-,TRBJ1-1,many,15,TRBV2,CASGAGVVGVTEAFF,TGTGCCAGCGGGGCGGGGGTGGTAGGTGTCACTGAAGCTTTCTTT
TRBD2,TRBJ2-3,-,16,TRBV5-1,CASSTLAGSSTDTQYF,TGCGCCAGCAGCACTTTAGCGGGGTCTAGCACAGATACGCAGTATTTT
TRBD1,TRBJ2-6,few,16,TRBV20-1,CSARGNPTGLANVLTF,TGCAGTGCTAGGGGAAACCCGACAGGGCTGGCCAACGTCCTGACTTTC
-,TRBJ1-1,few,13,TRBV10-3,CAISDSSLGLAFF,TGTGCCATCAGTGACAGTTCCCTAGGGTTAGCTTTCTTT
TRBD2,TRBJ2-1,-,17,TRBV10-3,CASSKTSDPSSYNEQFF,TGTGCCAGCAGTAAGACTAGCGACCCTTCCTCCTACAATGAGCAGTTCTTC
-,TRBJ2-1,few,11,TRBV2,CASSQSDEQFF,TGTGCCAGTTCCCAGTCCGATGAGCAGTTCTTC
-,TRBJ2-7,few,14,TRBV19,CASSISSNSYEQYF,TGTGCCAGTAGTATATCGAGTAACTCCTACGAGCAGTACTTC
-,TRBJ2-1,few,15,TRBV7-3,CASSGPQGTHNEQFF,TGTGCCAGCAGCGGCCCCCAGGGCACCCACAATGAGCAGTTCTTC
TRBD1,TRBJ1-5,many,15,TRBV2,CASRAGTVGNQPQHF,TGTGCCAGCAGAGCCGGGACAGTGGGGAATCAGCCCCAGCATTTT
TRBD1,TRBJ2-7,many,17,TRBV5-5,CASSLASATGYLYEQYF,TGTGCCAGCAGCTTGGCCAGCGCGACAGGGTATCTTTACGAGCAGTACTTC
-,TRBJ2-1,-,18,TRBV9,CASSVGGNSGLWDNEQFF,TGTGCCAGCAGCGTAGGGGGAAATAGTGGTTTGTGGGACAATGAGCAGTTCTTC
TRBD2,TRBJ2-1,-,14,TRBV20-1,CSARLAGAYNEQFF,TGCAGTGCTAGACTAGCGGGAGCTTACAATGAGCAGTTCTTC
-,TRBJ2-5,many,14,TRBV6-5,CASSYSGSRRDQYF,TGTGCCAGCAGTTACTCGGGTAGCCGAAGGGACCAGTACTTC
-,TRBJ2-1,-,16,TRBV3-1,CASSQDWGENGNEQFF,TGTGCCAGCAGCCAAGATTGGGGGGAGAACGGCAATGAGCAGTTCTTC
TRBD1,TRBJ1-5,few,14,TRBV12-3/TRBV12-4,CASGRGQGDQPQHF,TGTGCCAGCGGCCGAGGACAGGGGGATCAGCCCCAGCATTTT
TRBD1,TRBJ1-5,-,15,TRBV15,CATSNIQGAYQPQHF,TGTGCCACCAGCAATATACAGGGGGCGTATCAGCCCCAGCATTTT
-,TRBJ1-1,-,11,TRBV6-1,CALVAYTEAFF,TGTGCCTTAGTAGCCTACACTGAAGCTTTCTTT
-,TRBJ2-7,-,14,TRBV11-2,CASSGTQSSYEQYF,TGTGCCAGCAGCGGGACTCAATCTTCCTACGAGCAGTACTTC
-,TRBJ1-1,many,13,TRBV2,CASSPSYNTEAFF,TGTGCCAGCAGCCCATCCTATAACACTGAAGCTTTCTTT
-,TRBJ2-1,-,13,TRBV4-1,CASSLTFDREQFF,TGCGCCAGCAGCCTCACTTTCGACAGGGAGCAGTTCTTC
TRBD2,TRBJ2-2,many,16,TRBV7-2,CASSLGGSGWTGELFF,TGTGCCAGCAGCTTGGGTGGTAGCGGGTGGACCGGGGAGCTGTTTTTT